Shown below are 24 T cell receptor beta chains from a single sample sequenced in a study of blood T cells in healthy people across ages. The second PCR ran roughly 6 to 11 cycles with a sample-barcoded 5' primer and J-beta primers. TCRdb reanalysed the 5' RACE reads using MiXCR and keeps one entry per CDR3 protein. The data show over a million distinct CDR3 sequences, with around 59% seen just once and under 8.5% held by the top ten. Material: blood. The source of these receptors is a man aged 18 to 35 in good health.

This clonotype was picked up many times. V gene TRBV12-3 or TRBV12-4 combines with J gene TRBJ2-3; D is perhaps TRBD2 (6 bases). Between the trimmed V and J ends, which lost 6 bases and 0 bases, there was a span of 10 bases. CDR3 length: 14 residues. This CDR3 reads CASSPGRSTDTQYF. The DNA for the CDR3 is TGTGCCAGCAGCCCGGGGAGGAGCACAGATACGCAGTATTTT.

This chain links TRBV10-3 with TRBJ1-5; tentative D call: TRBD1 (5 bases). Trimming stripped 5 bases from V and 2 bases from J, with 13 bases between. Germline loops: CDR1 ENHRY, CDR2 SYGVKD. CDR3 size: 15 residues. The CDR3 reads CAISPSGGGNQPQHF. The DNA of the CDR3 is TGTGCCATCAGTCCGAGCGGGGGAGGCAATCAGCCCCAGCATTTT.

This chain connects TRBV15 to TRBJ2-7, with D possibly called TRBD1 or TRBD2 (5 bases each). The germline V gene has CDR1 LNHNV and CDR2 YYDKDF (reference sequence). V lost 0 bases and J 6 bases, leaving 9 bases between the germline ends. The CDR3 is 13 amino acids. The CDR3 nucleotides read TGTGCCACCAGCAGAGAGGGGGTAGCCGAGCAGTACTTC. It encodes CATSREGVAEQYF. Complete variable domain (other parts from reference TRBV15 and TRBJ2-7): DAMVIQNPRYQVTQFGKPVTLSCSQTLNHNVMYWYQQKSSQAPKLLFHYYDKDFNNEADTPDNFQSRRPNTSFCFLDIRSPGLGDTAMYLCATSREGVAEQYFGPGTRLTVT.

This clonotype was picked up a small number of times. The gene calls are TRBV4-1 and TRBJ2-7, with D hard to call. From germline, CDR1 is MGHRA and CDR2 YSYEKL. The CDR3 has 15 residues. V lost 0 bases and J lost 9, with 18 bases in between. The CDR3 spells CASSQDHSTRTGQYF. The CDR3 nucleotides read TGCGCCAGCAGCCAAGATCACTCTACCCGGACGGGGCAGTACTTC.

This clonotype turned up a few times. This sequence joins TRBV9 and TRBJ1-2; D is unclear. V was trimmed by 4 bases and J by 8 bases, leaving 18 bases between them. The CDR3 runs to 14 residues. Germline CDR1 reads SGDLS; CDR2 reads YYNGEE. CDR3 protein: CASSTGVSIMGYTF. CDR3 in DNA: TGTGCCAGCAGCACCGGGGTCTCCATTATGGGCTACACCTTC.

Worth noting for this clonotype: The germline gene is not matched at one end of the junction; a read error may be the cause. This chain connects TRBV7-9 to TRBJ2-3; 10 nucleotides line up with TRBD2. Germline loops: CDR1 SEHNR, CDR2 FQNEAQ (reference sequence). This CDR3 spans 15 amino acids. CDR3 residues: CASSFSSGGTDAQYF. The CDR3 nucleotides are TGTGCCAGCAGCTTTTCTAGCGGGGGCACAGATGCGCAGTATTTT.

This clonotype has a handful of counts. The CDR3 DNA sequence: TGTGCCAGCAGACGCGGACTAGCCGGTATACACGAGCAGTACTTC. Its translation is CASRRGLAGIHEQYF. J is TRBJ2-7 and V is TRBV28; 8 bases align to TRBD2. CDR3 size: 15 residues. Germline V gene data show CDR1 as MDHEN and CDR2 as SYDVKM. The ends lost 6 bases at V and 5 bases at J; junction bases unmatched: 12. The whole variable domain, filled in from reference TRBV28 and TRBJ2-7, reads DVKVTQSSRYLVKRTGEKVFLECVQDMDHENMFWYRQDPGLGLRLIYFSYDVKMKEKGDIPEGYSVSREKKERFSLILESASTNQTSMYLCASRRGLAGIHEQYFGPGTRLTVT.

The rearrangement joins TRBV3-1 to TRBJ2-7; 8 bases agree with TRBD2. The CDR3 spans 15 residues. The V and J ends lost 4 bases and 3 bases, in that order; junction bases with no gene match: 8. Germline-derived CDR1 and CDR2 are LGHDT and YNNKEL (reference sequence). CDR3 residues: CASSPQIRGGYEQYF. Here the CDR3 DNA reads TGTGCCAGCAGCCCCCAAATCCGGGGGGGCTACGAGCAGTACTTC.

This sequence joins TRBV4-3 and TRBJ2-7; 10 positions match TRBD2. The J segment lost 5 bases and the V segment lost 0 bases, leaving 7 bases of the junction unmatched. In germline, CDR1 is LGHNA, CDR2 YSLEER. There are 16 residues in the CDR3. The CDR3, as DNA: TGCGCCAGCAGCCAAGATCCCAATAGCGGGGGGCACGAGCAGTACTTC. Translation gives CASSQDPNSGGHEQYF.

The V and J genes are TRBV27 and TRBJ2-1; 7 bases map to TRBD2. The junction had 6 bases not matched to a gene; V was cut back by 3 bases and J by 4 bases. The V gene's germline CDR1 is MNHEY and CDR2 SMNVEV (reference sequence). The CDR3 extends over 15 amino acids. The CDR3 DNA reads TGTGCCAGCAGTTTTGGGGGGGAACAATACAATGAGCAGTTCTTC. Protein product: CASSFGGEQYNEQFF.

The CDR3 protein is CASSQESLYLSGYTF. CDR3 nucleotide sequence: TGTGCCAGCAGCCAAGAGTCCCTATACCTGAGTGGCTACACCTTC. The chain is built from TRBV3-1 and TRBJ1-2, with D uncertain. The CDR3 is 15 amino acids. The V gene lost 0 bases and the J gene lost 7 bases, with 15 bases spanning the gap. From germline, CDR1 is LGHDT and CDR2 YNNKEL (reference sequence).

The chain couples TRBV4-1 to TRBJ2-1; D not certain. This CDR3 is built from 13 residues. V gave up 3 bases and J gave up 7 bases, with 10 bases separating them. Per germline, CDR1 MGHRA and CDR2 YSYEKL. The chain's CDR3 is CASSQIESNEQFF. DNA for the CDR3: TGCGCCAGCAGCCAGATAGAGTCGAATGAGCAGTTCTTC.

This chain links TRBV2 with TRBJ2-1, with a tentative D call TRBD1 (5 bases). The CDR3 covers 14 residues. V was cut by 5 bases and J by 3 bases, with 11 bases left in between. Germline V gene sequence: CDR1 SNHLY, CDR2 FYNNEI. CDR3 sequence: CASSKPGHYNEQFF. The CDR3 DNA sequence: TGTGCCAGCAGTAAACCAGGGCACTACAATGAGCAGTTCTTC.

The CDR3 sequence is CSVPPAATYEQYF. The CDR3 DNA follows: TGCAGCGTCCCCCCCGCGGCCACCTACGAGCAGTACTTC. The chain links TRBV29-1 to TRBJ2-7; unclear D gene. The germline CDR1 and CDR2 sequences are SQVTM and ANQGSEA. V was clipped by 6 bases and J by 2 bases, with 14 bases between them. The CDR3 runs 13 residues.

The chain uses TRBV20-1 and TRBJ2-1, with D perhaps TRBD1 (6 bases). Trimming cost V 7 bases and J 4 bases, with 11 bases left between them. Germline V gene data show CDR1 as DFQATT and CDR2 as SNEGSKA (reference sequence). This CDR3 is 12 amino acids long. The CDR3 region is CSVAGVYNEQFF. As DNA, the CDR3 is TGCAGTGTGGCAGGGGTATACAATGAGCAGTTCTTC.

The chain is built from TRBV7-9 and TRBJ2-3; D perhaps matches TRBD1 (6 bases). V lost 4 bases and J lost 0, with 14 bases in between. The CDR3 spans 16 residues. Germline V gene data show CDR1 as SEHNR and CDR2 as FQNEAQ (reference sequence). DNA of the CDR3: TGTGCCAGCAGCTCCGGTACAGGGTCTAGCACAGATACGCAGTATTTT. Translating gives CASSSGTGSSTDTQYF.

V is TRBV21-1 and J is TRBJ1-5. TRBV21-1 is a pseudogene locus. CDR3 length: 16 amino acids. The CDR3 is CASSGGYQSGNQPQHF. Here the CDR3 DNA reads TGTGCCAGTTCCGGAGGGTATCAATCGGGCAATCAGCCCCAGCATTTT.

V gene TRBV2 combines with J gene TRBJ2-2; no definite D call. From germline, CDR1 is SNHLY and CDR2 FYNNEI. The length of the CDR3 is 14 residues. The V and J ends lost 2 bases and 4 bases respectively, with 8 bases between them. The CDR3 spells CASSERTRTGELFF. The DNA of the CDR3 is TGTGCCAGCAGTGAAAGGACCCGCACCGGGGAGCTGTTTTTT.

DNA of the CDR3: TGTGCCAGCAGTTTATTGGGACTAGATAGCGAGCAGTACTTC. Translated: CASSLLGLDSEQYF. The gene calls are TRBV28 and TRBJ2-4, with 8 bases aligning to TRBD2. The J call may not be correct, given that the DNA end is closer to TRBJ2-7. Germline assignment: CDR1 MDHEN and CDR2 SYDVKM. CDR3 length equals 14 residues.

The gene calls are TRBV6-5 and TRBJ1-4; 8 bases line up with TRBD1. Trimming cost V 0 bases and J 3 bases; bases outside gene matches: 0. Per germline, CDR1 MNHEY and CDR2 SVGAGI. CDR3 size: 15 residues. This CDR3 is CASSYSGQANEKLFF. The CDR3 DNA sequence: TGTGCCAGCAGTTACTCGGGACAGGCTAATGAAAAACTGTTTTTT.

The J gene is TRBJ2-2, the V gene TRBV24-1; TRBD1 is a possible D gene (5 bases). Germline V gives CDR1 KGHDR, CDR2 SFDVKD. This CDR3 is built from 13 residues. V lost 9 bases, J lost 4 bases, and 11 bases lay in between. The CDR3 sequence is CATQGLSTGELFF. The DNA for the CDR3 is TGTGCCACCCAGGGCTTGAGCACCGGGGAGCTGTTTTTT.

The CDR3 DNA sequence: TGCGCCAGCAGCCAGCAACAGGGTCGGTACGAGCAGTACTTC. Encoded protein: CASSQQQGRYEQYF. The chain recombines TRBV4-1 with TRBJ2-4, with a weak D call TRBD1 (6 bases). The J call may be wrong; the DNA end is better matched by TRBJ2-7. The CDR3 runs to 14 residues. Germline V gives CDR1 MGHRA, CDR2 YSYEKL.

The chain joins TRBV6-2 or TRBV6-3 to TRBJ2-7; tentative D call: TRBD1 (6 bases). V was cut by 6 bases and J by 4 bases, with 22 bases left in between. CDR1 and CDR2 from the germline V gene are MNHEY and SVGEGT. The CDR3 consists of 16 residues. The CDR3 spells CASSPLLHRENYEQYF. The CDR3 nucleotides read TGTGCCAGCAGCCCACTTCTGCACAGGGAAAATTACGAGCAGTACTTC.

The chain is built from TRBV12-3 or TRBV12-4 and TRBJ2-7; possible D gene TRBD2, 5 bases. V lost 11 bases and J 0 bases, leaving 11 bases between the germline ends. The CDR3 sequence is 12 residues long. Here the CDR3 DNA reads TGTGCCTGCGGGTGGAGCTCCTACGAGCAGTACTTC. This codes for CACGWSSYEQYF.